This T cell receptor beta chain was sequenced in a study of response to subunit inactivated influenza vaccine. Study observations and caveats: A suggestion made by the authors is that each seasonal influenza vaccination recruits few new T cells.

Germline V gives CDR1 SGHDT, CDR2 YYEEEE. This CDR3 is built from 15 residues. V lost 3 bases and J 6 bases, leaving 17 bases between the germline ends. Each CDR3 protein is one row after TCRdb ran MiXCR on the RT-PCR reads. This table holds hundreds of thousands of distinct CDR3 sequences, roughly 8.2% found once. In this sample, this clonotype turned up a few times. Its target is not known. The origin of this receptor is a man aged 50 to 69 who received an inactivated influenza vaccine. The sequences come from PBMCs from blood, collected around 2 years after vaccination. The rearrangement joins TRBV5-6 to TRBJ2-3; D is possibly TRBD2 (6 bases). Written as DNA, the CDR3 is TGTGCCAGCAGCTCCCGGGACTGGGGTATGGATACGCAGTATTTT. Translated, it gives CASSSRDWGMDTQYF.